These 23 T cell receptor beta chains came from one sample sequenced in a study of blood T cell repertoires in COVID-19. The method was immunoSEQ multiplex PCR; TCRdb's version includes in-frame clones alone and lacks a portion of them. The data contain 200,000 or so clones, more than 75% of them seen just once; the ten biggest clones take up roughly 7.1%. The specimen was PBMCs or T cells enriched from blood (not recorded which). These receptor sequences come from a man aged 25 to 40 in a cohort exposed to, infected with or recovered from COVID-19 (not recorded which).

This sequence joins TRBV5-6 and TRBJ1-1; D gene uncertain. CDR3 length: 13 residues. CDR1 is SGHDT, CDR2 YYEEEE, per germline. The V gene lost 2 bases and the J gene lost 1 base, with 6 bases spanning the gap. The CDR3 sequence is CASSLSRNTEAFF. The CDR3 nucleotides are TGTGCCAGCAGCTTATCTAGGAACACTGAAGCTTTCTTT.

The chain couples TRBV5-4 to TRBJ1-1; D perhaps matches TRBD1 (5 bases). Germline V lookup: CDR1 SGHNT, CDR2 YYREEE (reference sequence). This CDR3 contains 14 residues. The V and J ends lost 0 bases and 7 bases respectively, with 13 bases between them. In DNA, the CDR3 is TGTGCCAGCAGCTTGGATGCGGGGCACTATGAAGCTTTCTTT. Translation: CASSLDAGHYEAFF.

The V gene is TRBV10-3, the J gene TRBJ2-1, with 11 bases lining up with TRBD2. Germline lookup yields CDR1 ENHRY and CDR2 SYGVKD. After removal of 6 bases from V and 6 bases from J, the junction contained 7 bases not matched to a gene. The CDR3 extends over 15 amino acids. For the CDR3, the DNA is TGTGCCATCAGCATACTAGCGGGAGTCGTCAATGAGCAGTTCTTC. Residues: CAISILAGVVNEQFF.

This chain joins TRBV29-1 and TRBJ1-1; 8 nucleotides align to TRBD1. Germline lookup yields CDR1 SQVTM and CDR2 ANQGSEA. The CDR3 is made up of 15 amino acids. With V trimmed by 7 bases and J by 0 bases, 10 bases remained unmatched. The CDR3 coding sequence is TGCAGCGCAGATTCCACAGGGGGAATGAACACTGAAGCTTTCTTT. It yields the protein CSADSTGGMNTEAFF.

The rearrangement uses TRBV12-5 and TRBJ2-1, with 12 bases aligning to TRBD2. The trim removed 7 bases at V and 4 bases at J, leaving 14 bases unmatched. Germline V gives CDR1 LGHNT, CDR2 FRNRAP. This CDR3 has 18 amino acids. CDR3 protein: CASADYRLAGDDYNEQFF. The CDR3 DNA is TGTGCTAGTGCCGATTACAGACTAGCGGGAGACGATTACAATGAGCAGTTCTTC.

J is TRBJ1-1 and V is TRBV7-9, with D tentatively TRBD1 (6 bases). Trimming shortened V by 1 base and J by 1 base, and 10 bases separated the two germline ends. CDR1 and CDR2 (germline): SEHNR, FQNEAQ (reference sequence). The CDR3 consists of 15 residues. The CDR3 coding sequence is TGTGCCAGCAGCTTAGTGACAGGAGCGAACACTGAAGCTTTCTTT. It is translated as CASSLVTGANTEAFF. Full variable domain (outside the CDR3, taken from reference TRBV7-9 and TRBJ1-1): DTGVSQNPRHKITKRGQNVTFRCDPISEHNRLYWYRQTLGQGPEFLTYFQNEAQLEKSRLLSDRFSAERPKGSFSTLEIQRTEQGDSAMYLCASSLVTGANTEAFFGQGTRLTVV.

V and J are TRBV10-3 and TRBJ2-5; the match to TRBD1 covers 8 bases. This CDR3 region has 14 residues. Germline assignment: CDR1 ENHRY and CDR2 SYGVKD. V lost 5 bases to trimming and J lost 8 bases; unmatched junction nucleotides: 10. CDR3 residues: CAISTTNGQGTQYF. CDR3 DNA sequence: TGTGCCATCAGTACGACGAACGGACAGGGCACCCAGTACTTC.

The V and J genes are TRBV6-4 and TRBJ1-1; 9 nucleotides agree with TRBD1. The CDR3 length is 14 residues. Germline trimming cut 6 bases from V and 7 bases from J; bases unmatched to any gene: 9. Germline lookup yields CDR1 MRHNA and CDR2 SNTAGT. CDR3 nucleotide sequence: TGTGCCAGCAGAGCTCGGACAGGGGTGGGTGAAGCTTTCTTT. This gives the protein CASRARTGVGEAFF.

The rearrangement links TRBV5-1 to TRBJ1-6; 9 bases line up with TRBD1. Germline assignment: CDR1 SGHRS and CDR2 YFSETQ. The CDR3 extends over 15 amino acids. Unmatched junction bases numbered 5, after V lost 5 bases and J lost 5 bases. The CDR3 region is CASSPWDRDNSPLHF. The DNA of the CDR3 is TGCGCCAGCAGTCCATGGGACAGGGATAATTCACCCCTCCACTTT.

The chain employs TRBV4-2 and TRBJ2-5; 9 nucleotides line up with TRBD2. With V trimmed by 0 bases and J by 5 bases, 16 bases remained unmatched. CDR1 is LGHNA, CDR2 YNFKEQ, per germline. The CDR3 covers 19 residues. The CDR3 sequence is CASSQDRRGRARLGETQYF. The CDR3 DNA follows: TGTGCCAGCAGCCAAGATCGCCGCGGGAGGGCCAGGTTAGGGGAGACCCAGTACTTC.

The rearrangement joins TRBV13 to TRBJ2-7; 7 bases are a match to TRBD1. V shed 3 bases, J shed 2 bases, and the junction held 7 bases outside the gene matches. The CDR3 extends over 15 amino acids. Germline CDR1 reads PRHDT; CDR2 reads FYEKMQ (reference sequence). The CDR3 region is CASSFEQGVPYEQYF. CDR3 bases: TGTGCCAGCAGCTTCGAGCAGGGGGTTCCCTACGAGCAGTACTTC.

This clone appeared a single time. The chain is built from TRBV7-9 and TRBJ2-3; 11 bases line up with TRBD2. The CDR3 runs 15 residues. With V trimmed by 8 bases and J by 2 bases, 6 bases remained unmatched. Germline CDR1 is SEHNR and CDR2 is FQNEAQ (reference sequence). The DNA for the CDR3 is TGTGCCAGCTCAACTAGCGGGAGTGTCACAGATACGCAGTATTTT. This sequence encodes CASSTSGSVTDTQYF.

The CDR3 bases are TGTGCCAGCAGTGAAACAGGGGCCCCGAACACTGAAGCTTTCTTT. It yields the protein CASSETGAPNTEAFF. This chain links TRBV25-1 with TRBJ1-1, with 7 bases fitting TRBD1. With V trimmed by 2 bases and J by 1 base, 4 bases remained unmatched. The CDR3 loop spans 15 amino acids. Per germline, CDR1 MGHDK and CDR2 SYGVNS. Drawing the rest from reference TRBV25-1 and TRBJ1-1, the complete variable domain is EADIYQTPRYLVIGTGKKITLECSQTMGHDKMYWYQQDPGMELHLIHYSYGVNSTEKGDLSSESTVSRIRTEHFPLTLESARPSHTSQYLCASSETGAPNTEAFFGQGTRLTVV.

The gene calls are TRBV2 and TRBJ1-1; D call uncertain. The V end lost 0 bases, the J end lost 11 bases, and 19 bases lay between the germline ends. The CDR3 loop spans 15 amino acids. Per germline, CDR1 SNHLY and CDR2 FYNNEI. This CDR3 reads CASSEAPLHGLRAFF. CDR3 coding DNA: TGTGCCAGCAGTGAAGCTCCCTTGCATGGGCTCCGGGCTTTCTTT. Full variable domain (remainder filled in from reference TRBV2 and TRBJ1-1): EPEVTQTPSHQVTQMGQEVILRCVPISNHLYFYWYRQILGQKVEFLVSFYNNEISEKSEIFDDQFSVERPDGSNFTLKIRSTKLEDSAMYFCASSEAPLHGLRAFFGQGTRLTVV.

The chain employs TRBV6-5 and TRBJ1-2; TRBD1 is a possible D gene (6 bases). The CDR3 loop spans 12 amino acids. The V gene lost 9 bases and the J gene lost 7 bases, with 15 bases spanning the gap. Per germline, CDR1 MNHEY and CDR2 SVGAGI. CDR3 nucleotides: TGTGCCAGTACAGGGTTCCGGAGTGGCTACACCTTC. Translated, it gives CASTGFRSGYTF.

The CDR3 here is CASSVGGLQIGNTEAFF. CDR3 sequence (DNA): TGTGCCAGCAGCGTAGGGGGACTCCAAATAGGGAACACTGAAGCTTTCTTT. The rearrangement joins TRBV9 to TRBJ1-1; D perhaps matches TRBD1 (5 bases). The CDR3 length is 17 residues. Trimming pared 0 bases from V and 1 base from J, leaving 16 bases between. Per germline, CDR1 SGDLS and CDR2 YYNGEE.

The V gene is TRBV6-1, the J gene TRBJ2-1; maybe TRBD2 (5 bases). The V end was cut by 1 base, the J end by 7 bases, with 8 bases between. The CDR3 spans 13 residues. Per the germline V gene, CDR1 is MNHNS and CDR2 is SASEGT. CDR3 DNA sequence: TGTGCCAGCAGTGAAGGACGGGGAAATGAGCAGTTCTTC. This encodes CASSEGRGNEQFF.

V and J are TRBV28 and TRBJ2-3; 15 bases line up with TRBD2. After removal of 6 bases from V and 5 bases from J, the junction contained 6 bases not matched to a gene. The CDR3 spans 16 residues. Germline assignment: CDR1 MDHEN and CDR2 SYDVKM. The CDR3 loop is CASRRTSGRALDTQYF. The DNA for the CDR3 is TGTGCCAGCAGACGGACTAGCGGGAGGGCCTTAGATACGCAGTATTTT.

The rearrangement uses TRBV2 and TRBJ1-1; weak D call: TRBD1 (6 bases). The CDR3 sequence is 13 residues long. Deletions cut 7 bases from V and 1 base from J, with 10 bases between. From germline, CDR1 is SNHLY and CDR2 FYNNEI. CDR3 region: CASTSDRNTEAFF. CDR3 coding DNA: TGTGCCAGCACCTCGGACAGGAACACTGAAGCTTTCTTT.

This clone was detected once. The chain is built from TRBV7-6 and TRBJ2-3, with 9 bases identical to TRBD2. The germline V gene has CDR1 SGHVS and CDR2 FNYEAQ. With 1 base clipped from V and 5 bases from J, the junction kept 7 bases outside the gene matches. The CDR3 loop spans 16 amino acids. The CDR3 region has the DNA TGTGCCAGCAGCTTAGTGGGCGGGAGGGGTGAAGATACGCAGTATTTT. As protein: CASSLVGGRGEDTQYF.

The V gene is TRBV28, the J gene TRBJ1-5, with 9 bases lining up with TRBD1. CDR1 is MDHEN and CDR2 is SYDVKM in the germline V gene. Trimming removed 11 bases from V and 7 bases from J; junction bases left unmatched: 12. The CDR3 is made up of 14 amino acids. CDR3 sequence: CAGQRRQGGQPQHF. The CDR3 coding sequence is TGTGCCGGACAACGACGACAGGGGGGACAGCCCCAGCATTTT. Combining the CDR3 with reference TRBV28 and TRBJ1-5 gives the whole variable domain DVKVTQSSRYLVKRTGEKVFLECVQDMDHENMFWYRQDPGLGLRLIYFSYDVKMKEKGDIPEGYSVSREKKERFSLILESASTNQTSMYLCAGQRRQGGQPQHFGDGTRLSIL.

The chain links TRBV5-1 to TRBJ2-1, with TRBD2 matching over 8 bases. The CDR3 consists of 13 residues. Germline V gene lookup returns CDR1 SGHRS and CDR2 YFSETQ. The J segment lost 9 bases and the V segment lost 4 bases, leaving 6 bases of the junction unmatched. CDR3: CASSPQRESEQFF. Written as DNA, the CDR3 is TGCGCCAGCAGCCCCCAGCGGGAGAGTGAGCAGTTCTTC.

The genes are TRBV11-2 and TRBJ1-1, with D uncertain. Per the germline V gene, CDR1 is SGHAT and CDR2 is FQNNGV. V lost 2 bases and J lost 2, with 12 bases in between. The CDR3 length is 15 residues. In nucleotides, the CDR3 is TGTGCCAGCAGCTTAAATATCCCAGTCAACACTGAAGCTTTCTTT. This sequence encodes CASSLNIPVNTEAFF.